This is a list of T cell receptor beta chains from one sample in a study of human T cells and chemical hapten exposure. TCRdb called the RACE reads again in MiXCR, with one record for every CDR3 protein. The table includes 75,000 to 90,000 distinct CDR3 sequences, roughly 10% detected once. The sequences come from whole blood, collected in connection with sensitization to the hapten diphenylcyclopropenone (DPC). The source of these receptors is a woman in her forties or fifties with alopecia areata. Some clones in this sample may be carry-over from other donors' samples. Each CDR3 is given with its conserved first and last residue. The order of the fields is CDR3 DNA, CDR3 protein, D gene, J gene, clone size, V gene. D genes are given only for firm matches. Clone size is stated in some rows and not others, as once, few, many or a class when expanded.

DNA: TGCAGTGCTAGATTAGCTTTCTTAGGGAACAATGAGCAGTTCTTC; CDR3: CSARLAFLGNNEQFF; D: .; J: TRBJ2-1; size: many; V: TRBV20-1
DNA: TGTGCCAGCAGCTTATCAGGGGGCGGCGCAGATACGCAGTATTTT; CDR3: CASSLSGGGADTQYF; D: TRBD1; J: TRBJ2-3; size: .; V: TRBV5-4
DNA: TGCGCCAGCAGCTTGGCCACCGGGACAGGGGACGGCTACACCTTC; CDR3: CASSLATGTGDGYTF; D: TRBD1; J: TRBJ1-2; size: many; V: TRBV5-1
DNA: TGTGCCACCAGTGACCGCGCCCTAGCGGGAGCGGATGAGCAGTTCTTC; CDR3: CATSDRALAGADEQFF; D: TRBD2; J: TRBJ2-1; size: .; V: TRBV24-1
DNA: TGTGCCAGCAGCCACCAGGACAGGGGAGGCACCGGGGAGCTGTTTTTT; CDR3: CASSHQDRGGTGELFF; D: TRBD1; J: TRBJ2-2; size: many; V: TRBV4-2
DNA: TGTGCCAGCAGCTTAGGGTACCGGGATGGATACGAGCAGTACTTC; CDR3: CASSLGYRDGYEQYF; D: .; J: TRBJ2-7; size: few; V: TRBV7-2
DNA: TGTGCCAGCAGTCCCCATACTAGCGCCGGGGAGCTGTTTTTT; CDR3: CASSPHTSAGELFF; D: TRBD2; J: TRBJ2-2; size: .; V: TRBV14
DNA: TGTGCCACCAGTGGTCCGGGACAGGGGGCCTCCTACGAGCAGTACTTC; CDR3: CATSGPGQGASYEQYF; D: TRBD1; J: TRBJ2-7; size: few; V: TRBV24-1
DNA: TGTGCCAGCATCGAGACTAGCGGGAGGGCACATACGCAGTATTTT; CDR3: CASIETSGRAHTQYF; D: TRBD2; J: TRBJ2-3; size: .; V: TRBV27
DNA: TGTGCCAGCAGCTTAGGGCGGGGTCCCCTCAATGAGCAGTTCTTC; CDR3: CASSLGRGPLNEQFF; D: .; J: TRBJ2-1; size: few; V: TRBV7-6
DNA: TGCAGTGCTACCCCCAAGGGTAGGAACACTGAAGCTTTCTTT; CDR3: CSATPKGRNTEAFF; D: .; J: TRBJ1-1; size: many; V: TRBV20-1
DNA: TGTGCCAGCAGTCCGGGGTGGGGAGGCGGAAAACTGTTTTTT; CDR3: CASSPGWGGGKLFF; D: .; J: TRBJ1-4; size: few; V: TRBV28
DNA: TGTGCCAGCAGCCCTAGACTAGGCAATGAGCAGTTCTTC; CDR3: CASSPRLGNEQFF; D: .; J: TRBJ2-1; size: .; V: TRBV7-2
DNA: TGTGCCACCAGTGAGTCCCGCTACAATGAGCAGTTCTTC; CDR3: CATSESRYNEQFF; D: .; J: TRBJ2-1; size: once; V: TRBV24-1
DNA: TGCAGCGTTTTGAACGGCGGTAACTATGGCTACACCTTC; CDR3: CSVLNGGNYGYTF; D: .; J: TRBJ1-2; size: .; V: TRBV29-1
DNA: TGTGCCAGCGGGTCTCGGACTAGCGGGCCGAGGAGCTCCTACAATGAGCAGTTCTTC; CDR3: CASGSRTSGPRSSYNEQFF; D: TRBD2; J: TRBJ2-1; size: .; V: TRBV28
DNA: TGTGCCATCGGTAACAGCGTCTCCTACGAGCAGTACTTC; CDR3: CAIGNSVSYEQYF; D: .; J: TRBJ2-7; size: .; V: TRBV10-3
DNA: TGCAGTGCTAGCGGAAGCGGGAGGGCCATAGAGACCCAGTACTTC; CDR3: CSASGSGRAIETQYF; D: TRBD2; J: TRBJ2-5; size: many; V: TRBV20-1
DNA: TGCAGCGTTGCTCAGAACCAAGAGACCCAGTACTTC; CDR3: CSVAQNQETQYF; D: .; J: TRBJ2-5; size: .; V: TRBV29-1
DNA: TGTGCCAGCAGCCCCGACAGACTGGTAAACCAGCCCCAGCATTTT; CDR3: CASSPDRLVNQPQHF; D: .; J: TRBJ1-5; size: .; V: TRBV6-5
DNA: TGTGCCAGCATCCCTGCTAGCCGCCAAGAGACCCAGTACTTC; CDR3: CASIPASRQETQYF; D: .; J: TRBJ2-5; size: .; V: TRBV14
DNA: TGTGCCAGCTCACCCTTAGCGGGGAGCACAGATACGCAGTATTTT; CDR3: CASSPLAGSTDTQYF; D: TRBD2; J: TRBJ2-3; size: many; V: TRBV18
DNA: TGCAGTGCTAGATCCGACGGCCGAAAGGGCCGGGGCAATCAGCCCCAGCATTTT; CDR3: CSARSDGRKGRGNQPQHF; D: .; J: TRBJ1-5; size: few; V: TRBV20-1
DNA: TGTGCCAGCAGCAGAGGACAGCTTAATGAAAAACTGTTTTTT; CDR3: CASSRGQLNEKLFF; D: .; J: TRBJ1-4; size: many; V: TRBV11-2
DNA: TGTGCCAGCAGTGCCATGAGGAACACTGAAGCTTTCTTT; CDR3: CASSAMRNTEAFF; D: .; J: TRBJ1-1; size: .; V: TRBV6-5
DNA: TGTGCCAGCTCGACAACCGGGGGGTTTACTGAAGCTTTCTTT; CDR3: CASSTTGGFTEAFF; D: .; J: TRBJ1-1; size: few; V: TRBV27
DNA: TGTGCCAGCAGTGGACAGGGCATCTATGGCTACACCTTC; CDR3: CASSGQGIYGYTF; D: TRBD1; J: TRBJ1-2; size: many; V: TRBV6-1
DNA: TGTGCCAGCTCACCGACCAGGGGGACAGATACGCAGTATTTT; CDR3: CASSPTRGTDTQYF; D: TRBD1; J: TRBJ2-3; size: .; V: TRBV18
DNA: TGCAGCGTTGAAGAGGATGGAAAGTGGGAGCAGCAGTTCTTC; CDR3: CSVEEDGKWEQQFF; D: .; J: TRBJ2-1; size: many; V: TRBV29-1
DNA: TGCAGCGTAACAAGATCGGGACCCTACGAGCAGTACTTC; CDR3: CSVTRSGPYEQYF; D: .; J: TRBJ2-7; size: many; V: TRBV29-1
DNA: TGCAGCGTTGAAGCCTCCCAGGGAATTAGTGAAGCTTTCTTT; CDR3: CSVEASQGISEAFF; D: .; J: TRBJ1-1; size: many; V: TRBV29-1
DNA: TGTGCCACCAGCGAAACAGGGGGCGGCTTTGTGCATTCAGGCTACACCTTC; CDR3: CATSETGGGFVHSGYTF; D: TRBD1; J: TRBJ1-2; size: once; V: TRBV24-1
DNA: TGCGCCAGCAGCCCGTGGGCAGGGAGCTCGGCTGAGCAGTTCTTC; CDR3: CASSPWAGSSAEQFF; D: .; J: TRBJ2-1; size: few; V: TRBV4-3
DNA: TGCGCCAGCCAGAGGCTAGCGGACACCGGGGAGCTGTTTTTT; CDR3: CASQRLADTGELFF; D: TRBD2; J: TRBJ2-2; size: many; V: TRBV10-2
DNA: TGCGCCAGCAGCTTGGGTGCACAGGGTTACAATGAGCAGTTCTTC; CDR3: CASSLGAQGYNEQFF; D: .; J: TRBJ2-1; size: few; V: TRBV5-1
DNA: TGTGCCAGCTCACCACGGGGGAACACTGAAGCTTTCTTT; CDR3: CASSPRGNTEAFF; D: .; J: TRBJ1-1; size: .; V: TRBV18
DNA: TGTGCCAGCAGCCAAGGGTCGTCAGCCCTCCACTTT; CDR3: CASSQGSSALHF; D: .; J: TRBJ1-6; size: few; V: TRBV3-1
DNA: TGTGCCACCAGAGGACAGGGGGCTTCCTACAATGAGCAGTTCTTC; CDR3: CATRGQGASYNEQFF; D: TRBD1; J: TRBJ2-1; size: many; V: TRBV24-1
DNA: TGTGCCAGCAGCAAGGTCGTGAGGACTAGCGGGAGTACCGGGGAGCTGTTTTTT; CDR3: CASSKVVRTSGSTGELFF; D: TRBD2; J: TRBJ2-2; size: many; V: TRBV11-2
DNA: TGTGCCAGCAGCTTAACAGGGACTCAAGAGACCCAGTACTTC; CDR3: CASSLTGTQETQYF; D: .; J: TRBJ2-5; size: .; V: TRBV7-2
DNA: TGTGCCAGCAGCTTGGCGGCCGCACCCTACGAGCAGTACTTC; CDR3: CASSLAAAPYEQYF; D: .; J: TRBJ2-7; size: few; V: TRBV5-5
DNA: TGTGCCAGCAGCAGGGACAGGGGAAGGATTCAGCCCCAGCATTTT; CDR3: CASSRDRGRIQPQHF; D: TRBD1; J: TRBJ1-5; size: many; V: TRBV7-8
DNA: TGTGCCAGCAGTCTGAGGGCGGACTCCTATAATTCACCCCTCCACTTT; CDR3: CASSLRADSYNSPLHF; D: .; J: TRBJ1-6; size: .; V: TRBV2
DNA: TGTGCCAGCAGCCGGGACAGGGTTTATGGCTACACCTTC; CDR3: CASSRDRVYGYTF; D: TRBD1; J: TRBJ1-2; size: .; V: TRBV14
DNA: TGTGCCAGCAGCTTAGAAGGGCCCGGGGAGCTGTTTTTT; CDR3: CASSLEGPGELFF; D: .; J: TRBJ2-2; size: .; V: TRBV7-9
DNA: TGTGCCAGCAGTCGGGACGTACGATATAGCAATCAGCCCCAGCATTTT; CDR3: CASSRDVRYSNQPQHF; D: .; J: TRBJ1-5; size: few; V: TRBV2
DNA: TGTGCCAGCAGCAAAGAAACGGACGGGTACTACGAGCAGTACTTC; CDR3: CASSKETDGYYEQYF; D: .; J: TRBJ2-7; size: many; V: TRBV21-1
DNA: TGTGCCAGCAGTTTACGGCGGGAGCACCGACCAAGTGGGGATACGCAGTATTTT; CDR3: CASSLRREHRPSGDTQYF; D: TRBD2; J: TRBJ2-3; size: many; V: TRBV27
DNA: TGTGCCAGCCGCAGGGGGCGCGCCACTGAAGCTTTCTTT; CDR3: CASRRGRATEAFF; D: TRBD1; J: TRBJ1-1; size: few; V: TRBV3-1
DNA: TGTGCCAGCAGCCAGAGCCGGGACGGACTACAAGAGACCCAGTACTTC; CDR3: CASSQSRDGLQETQYF; D: .; J: TRBJ2-5; size: many; V: TRBV3-1
DNA: TGTGCTTCTGGGCAGGGTTCCCTCACCGGGGAGCTGTTTTTT; CDR3: CASGQGSLTGELFF; D: .; J: TRBJ2-2; size: many; V: TRBV19
DNA: TGCAGTGCTAGAGTCGAAGGGGTGGGTGAAAAACTGTTTTTT; CDR3: CSARVEGVGEKLFF; D: .; J: TRBJ1-4; size: few; V: TRBV20-1
DNA: TGTGCCAGCAAAACCGGGACAGGGCCTTCCCCAGATACGCAGTATTTT; CDR3: CASKTGTGPSPDTQYF; D: TRBD1; J: TRBJ2-3; size: many; V: TRBV7-6
DNA: TGTGCCAGCAGTCCTACAGGGATCCCCACAGATACGCAGTATTTT; CDR3: CASSPTGIPTDTQYF; D: .; J: TRBJ2-3; size: many; V: TRBV6-5
DNA: TGTGCCAGCAGCTTAGCCCAGCATGGCTACACCTTC; CDR3: CASSLAQHGYTF; D: .; J: TRBJ1-2; size: .; V: TRBV7-9